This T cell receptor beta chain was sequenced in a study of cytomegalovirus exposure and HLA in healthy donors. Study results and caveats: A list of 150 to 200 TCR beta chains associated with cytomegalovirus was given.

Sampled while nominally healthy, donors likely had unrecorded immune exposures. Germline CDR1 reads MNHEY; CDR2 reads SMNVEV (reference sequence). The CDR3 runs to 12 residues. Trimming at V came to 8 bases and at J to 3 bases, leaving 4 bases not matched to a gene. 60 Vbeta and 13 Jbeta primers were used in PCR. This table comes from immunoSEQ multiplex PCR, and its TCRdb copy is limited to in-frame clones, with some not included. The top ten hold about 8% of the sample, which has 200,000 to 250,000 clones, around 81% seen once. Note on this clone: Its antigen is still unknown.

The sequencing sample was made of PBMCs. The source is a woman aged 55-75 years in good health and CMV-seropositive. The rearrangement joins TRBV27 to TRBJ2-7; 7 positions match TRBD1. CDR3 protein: CASRDRVYEQYF. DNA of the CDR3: TGTGCCAGCCGGGACAGAGTCTACGAGCAGTACTTC.